This TCR beta chain was found in a study of control samples from healthy donors and cancer patients (dated by TCRdb to 2019 to 2021). V loses 1 base at its end and J loses 4 bases; junction bases beyond the gene matches: 5. Reading from cysteine to phenylalanine, the CDR3 counts 16 amino acids. This entry keeps only the CDR3 DNA: 48 bases, framed from base 1. According to the germline V gene, CDR1 reads MNHEY and CDR2 reads SVGEGT. A remark on this clone: It has no known antigen specificity. The sample holds no much larger clone one base away, and base qualities are not on file.

Receptor libraries were prepared by the immunoSEQ multiplex PCR assay. The clones in this table, taken by TCRdb from immuneACCESS, are in-frame only. Not every clone is retained; where verified, under half of the shortfall comes from an unresolved V gene, and the cause of the rest is unknown. This sample comprises about 120,000 clones, 85% to 90% of them detected only once. The ten largest clones capture around 2.5% of the sample. This sequence was found in a woman in her sixties or seventies in good health. The sequencing sample was made of blood. Rearrangement joined TRBV6-2 or TRBV6-3 to TRBJ1-1; TRBD1 lines up with 11 middle nucleotides. The CDR3 sequence is CASSYLLGTGGTEAFF. DNA sequence: TGTGCCAGCAGTTACTTGTTAGGGACAGGGGGCACTGAAGCTTTCTTT.